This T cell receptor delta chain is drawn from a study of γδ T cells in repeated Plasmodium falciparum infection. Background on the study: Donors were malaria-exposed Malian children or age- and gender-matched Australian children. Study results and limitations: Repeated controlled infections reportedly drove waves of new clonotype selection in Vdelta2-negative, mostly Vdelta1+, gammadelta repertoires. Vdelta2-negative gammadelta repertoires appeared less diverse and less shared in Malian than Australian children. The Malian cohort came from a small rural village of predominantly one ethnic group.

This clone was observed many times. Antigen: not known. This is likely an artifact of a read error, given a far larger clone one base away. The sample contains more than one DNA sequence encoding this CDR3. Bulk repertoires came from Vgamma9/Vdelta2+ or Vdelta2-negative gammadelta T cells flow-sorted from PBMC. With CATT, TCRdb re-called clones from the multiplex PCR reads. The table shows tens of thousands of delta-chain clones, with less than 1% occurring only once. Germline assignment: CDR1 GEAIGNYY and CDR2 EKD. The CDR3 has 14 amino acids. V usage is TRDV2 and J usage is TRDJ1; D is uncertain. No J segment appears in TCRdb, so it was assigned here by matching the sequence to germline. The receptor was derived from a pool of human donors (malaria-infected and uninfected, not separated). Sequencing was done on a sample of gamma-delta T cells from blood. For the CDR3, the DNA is TGTGCCTGTGACACCGTTTTGTACACTGATAAACTCATCTTT. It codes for CACDTVLYTDKLIF.